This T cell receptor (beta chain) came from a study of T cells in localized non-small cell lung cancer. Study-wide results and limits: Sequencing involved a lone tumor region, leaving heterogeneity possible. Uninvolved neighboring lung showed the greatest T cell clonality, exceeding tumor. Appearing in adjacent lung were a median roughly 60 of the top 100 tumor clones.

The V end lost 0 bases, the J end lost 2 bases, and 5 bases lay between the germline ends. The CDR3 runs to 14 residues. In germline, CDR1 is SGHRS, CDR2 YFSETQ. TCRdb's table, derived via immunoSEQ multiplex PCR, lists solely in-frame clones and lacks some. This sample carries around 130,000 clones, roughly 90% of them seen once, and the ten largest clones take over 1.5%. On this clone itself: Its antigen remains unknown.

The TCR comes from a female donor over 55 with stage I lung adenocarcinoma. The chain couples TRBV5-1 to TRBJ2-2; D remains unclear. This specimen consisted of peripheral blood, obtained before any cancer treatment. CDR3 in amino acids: CASSLAPNTGELFF. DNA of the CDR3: TGCGCCAGCAGCTTGGCTCCTAACACCGGGGAGCTGTTTTTT.